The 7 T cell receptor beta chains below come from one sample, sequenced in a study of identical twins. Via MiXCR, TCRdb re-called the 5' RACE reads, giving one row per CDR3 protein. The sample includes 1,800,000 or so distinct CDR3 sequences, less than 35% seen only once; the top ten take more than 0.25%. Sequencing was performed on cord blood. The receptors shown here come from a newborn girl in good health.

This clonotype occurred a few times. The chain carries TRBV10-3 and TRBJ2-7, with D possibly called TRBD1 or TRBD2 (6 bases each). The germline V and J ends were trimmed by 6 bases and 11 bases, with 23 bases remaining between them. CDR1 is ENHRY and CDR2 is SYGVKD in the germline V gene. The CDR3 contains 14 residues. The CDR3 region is CAISEGGSAGEEYF. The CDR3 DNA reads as TGTGCCATCAGCGAAGGGGGTTCAGCAGGGGAGGAGTACTTC.

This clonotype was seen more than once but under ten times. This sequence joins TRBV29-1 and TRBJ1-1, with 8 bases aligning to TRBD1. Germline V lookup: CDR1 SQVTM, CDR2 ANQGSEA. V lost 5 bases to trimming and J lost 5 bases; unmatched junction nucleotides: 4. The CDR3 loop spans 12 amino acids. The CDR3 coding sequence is TGCAGCGTTAGACAGGGGAGTACTGAAGCTTTCTTT. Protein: CSVRQGSTEAFF. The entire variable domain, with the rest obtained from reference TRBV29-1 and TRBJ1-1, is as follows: SAVISQKPSRDICQRGTSLTIQCQVDSQVTMMFWYRQQPGQSLTLIATANQGSEATYESGFVIDKFPISRPNLTFSTLTVSNMSPEDSSIYLCSVRQGSTEAFFGQGTRLTVV.

CDR3 in amino acids: CASSLLSGNTIYF. CDR3 nucleotides: TGTGCCAGCAGTTTACTATCTGGAAACACCATATATTTT. The gene calls are TRBV12-3 or TRBV12-4 and TRBJ1-3; D is undetermined. The V end lost 2 bases, the J end lost 1 base, and 3 bases lay between the germline ends. The CDR3 has 13 amino acids.

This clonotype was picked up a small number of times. The CDR3 DNA reads as TGTGCCAGCAAATCAGGGAGCTCCTACGAGCAGTACTTC. It yields the protein CASKSGSSYEQYF. The genes are TRBV3-1 and TRBJ2-7; D might be TRBD1 or TRBD2, each matching 5 bases. The CDR3 loop spans 13 amino acids. Trimming removed 7 bases at V and 0 bases at J, with 10 bases between. Germline CDR1 and CDR2: LGHDT and YNNKEL (reference sequence).

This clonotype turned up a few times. The chain's CDR3 is CASSHQGRLSDRASSGANVLTF. In DNA, the CDR3 is TGTGCCAGCAGCCATCAAGGTAGATTATCCGACAGGGCAAGCTCTGGGGCCAACGTCCTGACTTTC. The chain couples TRBV3-1 to TRBJ2-6; TRBD1 aligns across 7 bases. The V and J ends lost 3 bases and 0 bases, in that order; junction bases with no gene match: 20. Per germline, CDR1 LGHDT and CDR2 YNNKEL (reference sequence). This CDR3 comprises 22 residues.

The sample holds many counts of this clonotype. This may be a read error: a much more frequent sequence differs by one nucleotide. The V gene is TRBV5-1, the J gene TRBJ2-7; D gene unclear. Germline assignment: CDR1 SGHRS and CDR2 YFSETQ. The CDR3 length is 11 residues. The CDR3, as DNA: TGTGCCAGCAGCTTAGACCACGAGCAGTACTTC. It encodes CASSLDHEQYF. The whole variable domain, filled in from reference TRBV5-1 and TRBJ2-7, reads KAGVTQTPRYLIKTRGQQVTLSCSPISGHRSVSWYQQTPGQGLQFLFEYFSETQRNKGNFPGRFSGRQFSNSRSEMNVSTLELGDSALYLCASSLDHEQYFGPGTRLTVT.

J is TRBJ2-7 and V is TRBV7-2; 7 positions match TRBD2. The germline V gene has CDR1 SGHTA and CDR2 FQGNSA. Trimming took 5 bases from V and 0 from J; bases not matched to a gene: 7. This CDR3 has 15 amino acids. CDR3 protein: CASSPGTTRSYEQYF. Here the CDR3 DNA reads TGTGCCAGCAGCCCCGGGACTACCCGCTCCTACGAGCAGTACTTC.